The 26 T cell receptor beta chains given below trace back to one sample, sequenced in a study of CD8+CD57+ T cells in acquired aplastic anemia. Genomic DNA was employed as the template in profiling TCR beta VDJ and CDR3. MiXCR, applied by TCRdb to the reads, yields one record per CDR3 protein. Among about 180,000 distinct CDR3 sequences listed, about 47% were seen once. The sample consisted of sorted CD4+, CD8+, or CD8+CD57+ T cells (not recorded which) from PBMCs. The source is a human donor in good health.

The CDR3 spells CASSPTGVEQYF. CDR3 DNA: TGTGCCAGTAGTCCAACAGGCGTCGAGCAGTACTTC. The chain recombines TRBV7-3 with TRBJ2-7; D possibly corresponds to TRBD1 (5 bases). Trimming stripped 9 bases from V and 6 bases from J, with 15 bases between. CDR3 length: 12 amino acids. Germline CDR1 SGHTA, CDR2 FQGTGA.

This clonotype was recorded many times. The chain combines TRBV7-2 with TRBJ2-1, with TRBD1 as a possible D gene (6 bases). Germline CDR1 is SGHTA and CDR2 is FQGNSA. V shed 5 bases and J shed 10 bases, with 15 bases lying between them. The CDR3 sequence is 13 residues long. The DNA for the CDR3 is TGTGCCAGCAGCCTTAACAGGGTAGGGGAGCAGTTCTTC. It yields the protein CASSLNRVGEQFF.

This clonotype occurred many times. The chain couples TRBV29-1 to TRBJ2-3; D may be TRBD2 (6 bases). Germline-derived CDR1 and CDR2 are SQVTM and ANQGSEA. Between the trimmed V and J ends, which lost 4 bases and 1 base, there was a span of 21 bases. There are 17 residues in the CDR3. The CDR3 coding sequence is TGCAGCGTTGGAGGGTGGCGGGAAAGAAGCCGCACAGATACGCAGTATTTT. Translation: CSVGGWRERSRTDTQYF.

The chain carries TRBV19 and TRBJ1-5, with 10 nucleotides matching TRBD1. CDR1 is LNHDA and CDR2 is SQIVND in the germline V gene (reference sequence). V shed 1 base and J 4 bases; nucleotides not matched to a gene: 10. The CDR3 has 18 amino acids. The CDR3 is CASSIGQGAFVGNQPQHF. CDR3 DNA sequence: TGTGCCAGTAGTATAGGACAGGGGGCTTTTGTGGGGAATCAGCCCCAGCATTTT.

Remarks on this clonotype: The junction and the germline gene differ at one end; a read error may be behind it. The chain joins TRBV20-1 to TRBJ2-3; 10 nucleotides agree with TRBD2. The CDR3 runs to 14 residues. Germline values: CDR1 DFQATT, CDR2 SNEGSKA (reference sequence). The CDR3 is CGAVLAGSTDTQYF. CDR3 DNA sequence: TGCGGTGCCGTACTAGCGGGAAGCACAGATACGCAGTATTTT.

In this sample, this clonotype turned up many times. The chain joins TRBV2 to TRBJ2-1; D gene ambiguous. V shed 7 bases and J shed 7 bases, with 14 bases lying between them. The CDR3 contains 13 residues. Germline assignment: CDR1 SNHLY and CDR2 FYNNEI. The CDR3 DNA reads as TGTGCCAGCATTTTTGCCCTAATGAATGAGCAGTTCTTC. This encodes CASIFALMNEQFF.

CDR3: CAISEGTGGPNEQFF. The DNA of the CDR3 is TGTGCCATCAGTGAGGGGACAGGGGGCCCCAATGAGCAGTTCTTC. The chain carries TRBV10-3 and TRBJ2-1; TRBD1 matches at 12 bases. Germline V gene sequence: CDR1 ENHRY, CDR2 SYGVKD. The CDR3 totals 15 residues. Losses at the gene ends were 2 bases for V and 6 bases for J; bases not matched to a gene: 2.

The table lists this clonotype with many counts. The chain uses TRBV19 and TRBJ2-1; 10 bases are shared with TRBD2. V shed 1 base and J 9 bases; nucleotides not matched to a gene: 18. Germline-derived CDR1 and CDR2 are LNHDA and SQIVND (reference sequence). This CDR3 has 19 amino acids. Here the CDR3 DNA reads TGTGCCAGTAGTATAGCGGGCAGGGCGGCTAGCGGGAGAAGGAGTGAGCAGTTCTTC. It translates to CASSIAGRAASGRRSEQFF.

This clonotype showed up just a few times. V usage is TRBV9 and J usage is TRBJ2-7; 8 nucleotides match TRBD2. The CDR3 consists of 15 residues. The germline gives CDR1 SGDLS, CDR2 YYNGEE. V shed 0 bases, J shed 5 bases, and the junction held 7 bases outside the gene matches. This chain's CDR3 is CASSVDGTSIHEQYF. The CDR3 nucleotides are TGTGCCAGCAGCGTAGACGGGACTAGTATCCACGAGCAGTACTTC.

This clonotype appeared many times. The chain has TRBV12-3 or TRBV12-4 and TRBJ2-3, with 8 bases matching TRBD2. CDR3 length: 14 residues. Germline trimming cut 3 bases from V and 4 bases from J; bases unmatched to any gene: 3. This chain's CDR3 is CASSFHGRADTQYF. The CDR3 DNA is TGTGCCAGCAGTTTCCACGGGAGGGCAGATACGCAGTATTTT.

Ten or more counts support this clonotype. The rearrangement uses TRBV19 and TRBJ2-3, with D tentatively TRBD1 or TRBD2 (5 bases each). V was pared by 6 bases and J by 1 base, with 14 bases between. The CDR3 sequence is 15 residues long. Germline V gene lookup returns CDR1 LNHDA and CDR2 SQIVND (reference sequence). CDR3 sequence: CASSFWDRGTDTQYF. In nucleotides, the CDR3 is TGTGCCAGTAGCTTCTGGGACCGGGGCACAGATACGCAGTATTTT.

This chain links TRBV7-3 with TRBJ2-1; a possible D gene is TRBD2 (5 bases). CDR3 length equals 14 residues. From germline, CDR1 is SGHTA and CDR2 FQGTGA. V shed 4 bases and J shed 8 bases, with 15 bases lying between them. CDR3 DNA: TGTGCCAGCAGCTCACGGGCCCCGAGGGATGAGCAGTTCTTC. Translated, it gives CASSSRAPRDEQFF. Supplemented by reference TRBV7-3 and TRBJ2-1, the full variable domain reads GAGVSQTPSNKVTEKGKYVELRCDPISGHTALYWYRQSLGQGPEFLIYFQGTGAADDSGLPNDRFFAVRPEGSVSTLKIQRTERGDSAVYLCASSSRAPRDEQFFGPGTRLTVL.

The chain joins TRBV20-1 to TRBJ2-7, with TRBD2 matching 10 bases. This CDR3 has 13 residues. CDR1 is DFQATT and CDR2 is SNEGSKA in the germline V gene (reference sequence). V dropped 5 bases and J dropped 2; count of bases not matched to a gene: 3. The CDR3 loop is CSALTSGTYEQYF. CDR3 nucleotide sequence: TGCAGTGCTCTTACTAGCGGGACCTACGAGCAGTACTTC.

The chain has TRBV5-4 and TRBJ2-1; the match to TRBD2 covers 10 bases. Per the germline V gene, CDR1 is SGHNT and CDR2 is YYREEE (reference sequence). V shed 2 bases, J shed 6 bases, and the junction held 5 bases outside the gene matches. This CDR3 spans 15 amino acids. Written as DNA, the CDR3 is TGTGCCAGCAGCTTATTTTTAGCGGGAGGCAATGAGCAGTTCTTC. Amino acid sequence: CASSLFLAGGNEQFF.

This clonotype was seen repeatedly, ten times or more. The chain has TRBV6-6 and TRBJ1-1, with TRBD1 as a possible D gene (6 bases). Germline CDR1 and CDR2: MNHNY and SVGAGI (reference sequence). The CDR3 totals 14 residues. The V end was cut by 6 bases, the J end by 0 bases, with 11 bases between. The CDR3 reads CASSTGQLNTEAFF. CDR3 nucleotide sequence: TGTGCCAGCAGCACGGGACAACTGAACACTGAAGCTTTCTTT.

This clonotype was counted between two and nine times. With a much larger clone just one base away, this may be a read error. V is TRBV7-9 and J is TRBJ1-5, with D unresolved. V was shortened by 5 bases and J by 0 bases, with 5 bases between the two germline ends. The CDR3 is 13 amino acids. Germline CDR1 reads SEHNR; CDR2 reads FQNEAQ (reference sequence). Written as DNA, the CDR3 is TGTGCCAGCAGCCCTGCTAGCAATCAGCCCCAGCATTTT. Its protein product is CASSPASNQPQHF.

As regards this clonotype: It is likely a read error, because the conserved phenylalanine at the end of the CDR3 is missing. The rearrangement joins TRBV24-1 to TRBJ1-1; no definite D call. Germline loops: CDR1 KGHDR, CDR2 SFDVKD. This CDR3 contains 13 residues. Trimming shortened V by 7 bases and J by 4 bases, and 12 bases separated the two germline ends. CDR3 in DNA: TGTGCCACCAGACTAACTGACACCACTGAAGCTTTCTCT. This translates into CATRLTDTTEAFS.

This clonotype was detected many times. Here the CDR3 DNA reads TGTGCCACCACGGCCCCCTTCGTAGGAATTGACGAGCAGTACTTC. Protein: CATTAPFVGIDEQYF. The rearrangement joins TRBV7-9 to TRBJ2-7; no firm D call. Germline lookup yields CDR1 SEHNR and CDR2 FQNEAQ (reference sequence). The CDR3 length is 15 residues. Trimming pared 10 bases from V and 5 bases from J, leaving 24 bases between.

This clonotype was observed many times. The chain is built from TRBV5-1 and TRBJ2-5; TRBD1 agrees at 7 bases. The CDR3 extends over 15 amino acids. CDR1 is SGHRS, CDR2 YFSETQ, per germline. Losses at the gene ends were 0 bases for V and 5 bases for J; bases not matched to a gene: 7. Written as DNA, the CDR3 is TGCGCCAGCAGCTTGGTGGTGACAGGGCGTGAGACCCAGTACTTC. This translates into CASSLVVTGRETQYF.

This clonotype was counted ten times or more. The V gene is TRBV4-1, the J gene TRBJ2-2; D is undetermined. The CDR3 is 14 amino acids. In germline, CDR1 is MGHRA, CDR2 YSYEKL. Trimming removed 4 bases at V and 5 bases at J, with 11 bases between. The CDR3 reads CASSPVEWTGELFF. Written as DNA, the CDR3 is TGCGCCAGCAGCCCGGTGGAGTGGACCGGGGAGCTGTTTTTT.

The chain recombines TRBV5-6 with TRBJ1-2, with D uncertain. Deletions cut 4 bases from V and 3 bases from J, with 16 bases between. This CDR3 is built from 15 residues. CDR1 and CDR2 (germline): SGHDT, YYEEEE. The CDR3 sequence: CASSLRAQEHYGYTF. The CDR3 bases are TGTGCCAGCAGCCTACGAGCGCAGGAACACTATGGCTACACCTTC.

This clonotype has a count of ten or more. The V gene is TRBV11-2, the J gene TRBJ2-3, with D perhaps given as TRBD1 or TRBD2 (5 bases each). The V gene's germline CDR1 is SGHAT and CDR2 FQNNGV. Between the trimmed V and J ends, which lost 0 bases and 5 bases, there was a span of 12 bases. The CDR3 is 15 amino acids. The CDR3 spells CASSLDGGRIDTQYF. CDR3 bases: TGTGCCAGCAGCTTAGATGGGGGTCGTATAGATACGCAGTATTTT.

V is TRBV27 and J is TRBJ1-5; no clear D gene. CDR3 length: 12 amino acids. V was shortened by 6 bases and J by 2 bases, with 5 bases between the two germline ends. Germline values: CDR1 MNHEY, CDR2 SMNVEV (reference sequence). In DNA form, the CDR3 reads TGTGCCAGCAGGGAGGGCAATCAGCCCCAGCATTTT. Its translation: CASREGNQPQHF.

The sample holds many counts of this clonotype. The chain recombines TRBV7-2 with TRBJ2-2, with D perhaps matching TRBD2 (5 bases). Germline-derived CDR1 and CDR2 are SGHTA and FQGNSA. V was trimmed by 2 bases and J by 3 bases, leaving 7 bases between them. The CDR3 is made up of 14 amino acids. The CDR3 DNA sequence: TGTGCCAGCAGCTTAAGGCGGGACACCGGGGAGCTGTTTTTT. Protein: CASSLRRDTGELFF.

This clonotype has only one observation. The rearrangement links TRBV5-1 to TRBJ2-1, with D maybe TRBD1 (6 bases). Germline lookup yields CDR1 SGHRS and CDR2 YFSETQ. CDR3 length: 15 residues. V dropped 4 bases and J dropped 0 bases, with 11 bases sitting between them. The CDR3 DNA sequence: TGCGCCAGCAGCACAACAGGGAGCTCCTACAATGAGCAGTTCTTC. Translation: CASSTTGSSYNEQFF. Complete variable domain (other parts from reference TRBV5-1 and TRBJ2-1): KAGVTQTPRYLIKTRGQQVTLSCSPISGHRSVSWYQQTPGQGLQFLFEYFSETQRNKGNFPGRFSGRQFSNSRSEMNVSTLELGDSALYLCASSTTGSSYNEQFFGPGTRLTVL.

This clonotype has at least ten counts. The chain is built from TRBV5-1 and TRBJ2-7; the D gene is possibly TRBD2 (6 bases). V lost 5 bases to trimming and J lost 3 bases, with 15 bases between them. Per the germline V gene, CDR1 is SGHRS and CDR2 is YFSETQ. The CDR3 runs 14 residues. The CDR3 DNA reads as TGCGCCAGCAGACGGGACTCGAAATACTACGAGCAGTACTTC. Its translation is CASRRDSKYYEQYF.